The 29 T cell receptor beta chains presented below share a single source sample, sequenced in a study of blood T cell repertoires in COVID-19. The data were produced by immunoSEQ multiplex PCR, yet TCRdb's version contains in-frame clones alone and is incomplete. The repertoire holds around 150,000 clones, with 84% as singletons. The source material was peripheral blood. Receptors were obtained from a human donor in a cohort sampled during active COVID-19.

V usage is TRBV3-1 (or the pseudogene TRBV3-2) and J usage is TRBJ1-1; 9 bases are shared with TRBD1. J gave up 4 bases and V 3 bases, and 9 bases lay outside the gene matches. The CDR3 consists of 16 residues. Germline CDR1 is LGHDT and CDR2 is YNNKEL (reference sequence). The CDR3 spells CASSHRGQGLFTEAFF. The CDR3 nucleotides read TGTGCCAGCAGCCACCGGGGACAGGGATTATTCACTGAAGCTTTCTTT.

This chain uses TRBV3-1 (or the pseudogene TRBV3-2) with TRBJ2-3, with no clear D. Germline V lookup: CDR1 LGHDT, CDR2 YNNKEL (reference sequence). V was pared by 4 bases and J by 0 bases, with 11 bases between. The CDR3 has 15 amino acids. CDR3 in amino acids: CASSPLGASTDTQYF. The DNA of the CDR3 is TGTGCCAGCAGCCCCCTTGGAGCTAGCACAGATACGCAGTATTTT.

The rearrangement links TRBV5-5 to TRBJ2-7, with 11 bases aligning to TRBD1. Germline-derived CDR1 and CDR2 are SGHKS and YYEKEE (reference sequence). V lost 3 bases, J lost 5 bases, and 4 bases stayed unmatched. The CDR3 has 14 amino acids. The DNA for the CDR3 is TGTGCCAGCAGCTACGGGACAGGGGGGAACGAGCAGTACTTC. Its protein is CASSYGTGGNEQYF.

This rearrangement joins TRBV11-3 to TRBJ2-1; 12 nucleotides match TRBD2. The CDR3 contains 15 residues. Germline loops: CDR1 SGHNT, CDR2 YENEEA. The junction had 7 bases not matched to a gene; V was cut back by 5 bases and J by 8 bases. The CDR3 coding sequence is TGTGCCAGCAGCCCGGGACTAGCGGGCGGCTATGAGCAGTTCTTC. Protein product: CASSPGLAGGYEQFF. The entire variable domain, with the rest obtained from reference TRBV11-3 and TRBJ2-1, is as follows: EAGVVQSPRYKIIEKKQPVAFWCNPISGHNTLYWYLQNLGQGPELLIRYENEEAVDDSQLPKDRFSAERLKGVDSTLKIQPAELGDSAVYLCASSPGLAGGYEQFFGPGTRLTVL.

The chain joins TRBV4-1 to TRBJ2-5; 9 nucleotides line up with TRBD2. Germline lookup yields CDR1 MGHRA and CDR2 YSYEKL. The CDR3 loop spans 17 amino acids. The V and J ends lost 0 bases and 5 bases, in that order; junction bases with no gene match: 10. The CDR3 is CASSQDLSGGLLETQYF. For the CDR3, the DNA is TGCGCCAGCAGCCAAGATCTAAGCGGGGGGCTCCTCGAGACCCAGTACTTC.

V is TRBV3-1 (or the pseudogene TRBV3-2) and J is TRBJ2-7; D not certain. Trimming shortened V by 2 bases and J by 2 bases, and 7 bases separated the two germline ends. The V gene's germline CDR1 is LGHDT and CDR2 YNNKEL (reference sequence). CDR3 length: 13 amino acids. The CDR3 sequence: CASSQQAPYEQYF. CDR3 sequence (DNA): TGTGCCAGCAGCCAACAGGCCCCCTACGAGCAGTACTTC.

The V call is TRBV7-2, the J call TRBJ2-5; 11 bases are shared with TRBD2. This CDR3 has 16 residues. V was clipped by 4 bases and J by 2 bases; unmatched bases: 6. CDR1 is SGHTA and CDR2 is FQGNSA in the germline V gene. The CDR3 nucleotides are TGTGCCAGCAGCTCTTTTAGCGGGGGGGGGCAAGAGACCCAGTACTTC. It yields the protein CASSSFSGGGQETQYF.

The rearrangement joins TRBV19 to TRBJ1-1; D unclear. Trimming stripped 7 bases from V and 4 bases from J, with 13 bases between. The germline V gene encodes CDR1 LNHDA and CDR2 SQIVND (reference sequence). The CDR3 contains 13 residues. In DNA form, the CDR3 reads TGTGCCAGTACCCGAGACAAGTCCACTGAAGCTTTCTTT. This gives the protein CASTRDKSTEAFF. The full variable domain, rest sourced from reference TRBV19 and TRBJ1-1, is DGGITQSPKYLFRKEGQNVTLSCEQNLNHDAMYWYRQDPGQGLRLIYYSQIVNDFQKGDIAEGYSVSREKKESFPLTVTSAQKNPTAFYLCASTRDKSTEAFFGQGTRLTVV.

The gene calls are TRBV7-2 and TRBJ2-3; the D gene is possibly TRBD1 (5 bases). V lost 5 bases, J lost 3 bases, and 18 bases lay in between. This CDR3 is 16 amino acids long. Germline V gene lookup returns CDR1 SGHTA and CDR2 FQGNSA. CDR3 residues: CASSLNGWGQTDTQYF. Here the CDR3 DNA reads TGTGCCAGCAGCCTGAATGGGTGGGGCCAAACAGATACGCAGTATTTT.

V usage is TRBV7-2 and J usage is TRBJ1-2; TRBD1 is a possible D gene (5 bases). The germline V and J ends were trimmed by 5 bases and 4 bases, with 8 bases remaining between them. Looked up from germline, CDR1 is SGHTA and CDR2 is FQGNSA. CDR3 length: 12 amino acids. Written as DNA, the CDR3 is TGTGCCAGCAGCCTGGGGGGCTATGGCTACACCTTC. Translating gives CASSLGGYGYTF.

The chain employs TRBV24-1 and TRBJ2-1, with TRBD2 matching 12 bases. Germline trimming cut 7 bases from V and 8 bases from J; bases unmatched to any gene: 5. The CDR3 length is 14 residues. Germline CDR1 KGHDR, CDR2 SFDVKD. The CDR3 coding sequence is TGTGCCACCAGCACTAGCGGGGGGTTGGATGAGCAGTTCTTC. Amino acids: CATSTSGGLDEQFF.

The V call is TRBV11-2, the J call TRBJ2-3, with 8 bases that match TRBD2. CDR1 SGHAT and CDR2 FQNNGV come from the germline V gene. J was trimmed by 6 bases and V by 4 bases; bases with no gene match: 12. This CDR3 spans 16 amino acids. The CDR3 DNA reads TGTGCCAGCAGCTCCCTGGGGCGGGGGGCGAAGGATACGCAGTATTTT. Translating it yields CASSSLGRGAKDTQYF.

The chain uses TRBV5-1 and TRBJ1-1; TRBD1 aligns across 11 bases. CDR1 is SGHRS and CDR2 is YFSETQ in the germline V gene. There are 16 residues in the CDR3. Trimming removed 4 bases from V and 5 bases from J; junction bases left unmatched: 10. The CDR3: CASSPRTGGEGTEAFF. CDR3 nucleotides: TGCGCCAGCAGCCCCCGGACAGGGGGCGAGGGTACTGAAGCTTTCTTT.

The chain links TRBV28 to TRBJ1-4; D unclear. Germline CDR1 MDHEN, CDR2 SYDVKM. V was clipped by 3 bases and J by 5 bases, with 13 bases between them. The CDR3 is made up of 15 amino acids. CDR3 nucleotides: TGTGCCAGCAGTTTGATCACAGTTGGAAATGAAAAACTGTTTTTT. Its protein is CASSLITVGNEKLFF.

In its sample, this clone was seen once. In DNA, the CDR3 is TGCGCCAGCAGCCGGACAGCTGGGAACTACAATGAGCAGTTCTTC. Its translation: CASSRTAGNYNEQFF. J is TRBJ2-1 and V is TRBV5-1, with a weak D call TRBD1 (6 bases). The CDR3 runs to 15 residues. Germline V gene sequence: CDR1 SGHRS, CDR2 YFSETQ. V gave up 4 bases and J gave up 3 bases, with 14 bases separating them. Together with reference TRBV5-1 and TRBJ2-1, the CDR3 gives the full variable domain: KAGVTQTPRYLIKTRGQQVTLSCSPISGHRSVSWYQQTPGQGLQFLFEYFSETQRNKGNFPGRFSGRQFSNSRSEMNVSTLELGDSALYLCASSRTAGNYNEQFFGPGTRLTVL.

J is TRBJ2-2 and V is TRBV7-3, with D perhaps TRBD2 (6 bases). Germline V CDR1 and CDR2: SGHTA, FQGTGA. The CDR3 has 15 amino acids. V was trimmed by 5 bases and J by 0 bases, leaving 10 bases between them. The CDR3 nucleotides read TGTGCCAGCAGCCTAGGGACTTCGAACACCGGGGAGCTGTTTTTT. Translation: CASSLGTSNTGELFF.

The chain uses TRBV5-4 and TRBJ2-1; 8 bases match TRBD2. V was clipped by 5 bases and J by 8 bases; unmatched bases: 12. There are 15 residues in the CDR3. CDR1 is SGHNT, CDR2 YYREEE, per germline (reference sequence). CDR3 residues: CASSLTGGAGDEQFF. CDR3 DNA sequence: TGTGCCAGCAGTTTGACGGGGGGGGCCGGCGATGAGCAGTTCTTC.

This chain connects TRBV12-3 or TRBV12-4 to TRBJ1-2, with D possibly TRBD1 on 5 matching bases. The CDR3 spans 13 residues. V was clipped by 2 bases and J by 7 bases, with 11 bases between them. The CDR3 here is CASSLTGGGGYTF. The CDR3 nucleotides read TGTGCCAGCAGTTTAACGGGGGGGGGTGGCTACACCTTC.

In its sample, this clone was seen once. The rearrangement links TRBV6-4 to TRBJ2-3; D is possibly TRBD1 (5 bases). The V gene's germline CDR1 is MRHNA and CDR2 SNTAGT. V gave up 8 bases and J gave up 2 bases, with 14 bases separating them. The CDR3 totals 14 residues. The CDR3 protein is CASPWGPYTDTQYF. The CDR3 DNA reads as TGTGCCAGCCCTTGGGGCCCCTACACAGATACGCAGTATTTT.

V is TRBV3-1 (or the pseudogene TRBV3-2) and J is TRBJ2-1, with D possibly matching TRBD1 (6 bases). Trimming cost V 6 bases and J 9 bases, with 15 bases left between them. Germline-derived CDR1 and CDR2 are LGHDT and YNNKEL (reference sequence). This CDR3 has 13 residues. The CDR3 loop is CASSTNREGEQFF. The CDR3 nucleotides read TGTGCCAGCAGTACAAACAGGGAAGGTGAGCAGTTCTTC.

This chain uses TRBV5-1 with TRBJ2-1; 8 nucleotides agree with TRBD1. Germline loops: CDR1 SGHRS, CDR2 YFSETQ. The CDR3 has 15 amino acids. V lost 4 bases to trimming and J lost 2 bases; unmatched junction nucleotides: 5. CDR3 in amino acids: CASSLTGVTYNEQFF. CDR3 DNA sequence: TGCGCCAGCAGCCTGACAGGGGTGACCTACAATGAGCAGTTCTTC.

The rearrangement joins TRBV27 to TRBJ2-3, with 14 positions matching TRBD2. The CDR3 has 17 residues. The V gene's germline CDR1 is MNHEY and CDR2 SMNVEV (reference sequence). Trimming removed 4 bases from V and 3 bases from J; junction bases left unmatched: 6. The CDR3 sequence: CASSSPRLAGGTDTQYF. CDR3 DNA sequence: TGTGCCAGCAGTTCCCCTCGACTAGCGGGGGGGACAGATACGCAGTATTTT.

The rearrangement links TRBV10-3 to TRBJ1-3; D is unresolved. The CDR3 is made up of 14 amino acids. Germline loops: CDR1 ENHRY, CDR2 SYGVKD. The ends were cut back, 4 bases at V and 0 bases at J, with 7 bases in the middle. The CDR3 sequence is CAISAHSSGNTIYF. DNA of the CDR3: TGTGCCATCAGTGCCCACAGCTCTGGAAACACCATATATTTT.

The chain links TRBV6-5 to TRBJ1-3, with 9 bases that match TRBD1. The J segment lost 2 bases and the V segment lost 7 bases, leaving 3 bases of the junction unmatched. The CDR3 covers 14 residues. Germline CDR1 is MNHEY and CDR2 is SVGAGI. CDR3 nucleotides: TGTGCCAGCATTAGACAGGGGGCTGGAAACACCATATATTTT. This translates into CASIRQGAGNTIYF.

This chain connects TRBV3-1 (or the pseudogene TRBV3-2) to TRBJ1-2, with D perhaps TRBD1 (6 bases). The V gene lost 2 bases and the J gene lost 8 bases, with 15 bases spanning the gap. The CDR3 extends over 14 amino acids. CDR1 is LGHDT, CDR2 YNNKEL, per germline (reference sequence). The CDR3 DNA reads as TGTGCCAGCAGCCAATCCGGGACAAGGGGCGGCTACACCTTC. Translating it yields CASSQSGTRGGYTF.

Turning to this clone: This sample includes further DNA sequences coding for the same CDR3. The chain joins TRBV29-1 to TRBJ2-5; 9 nucleotides line up with TRBD1. V lost 6 bases, J lost 2 bases, and 1 base stayed unmatched. The CDR3 contains 12 residues. CDR1 and CDR2 from the germline V gene are SQVTM and ANQGSEA. The CDR3 nucleotides read TGCAGCGTGGGGACAGGGCAAGAGACCCAGTACTTC. The encoded protein is CSVGTGQETQYF. Drawing the rest from reference TRBV29-1 and TRBJ2-5, the complete variable domain is SAVISQKPSRDICQRGTSLTIQCQVDSQVTMMFWYRQQPGQSLTLIATANQGSEATYESGFVIDKFPISRPNLTFSTLTVSNMSPEDSSIYLCSVGTGQETQYFGPGTRLLVL.

A single count supports this clone. The chain carries TRBV19 and TRBJ1-4; D not certain. Germline V gene lookup returns CDR1 LNHDA and CDR2 SQIVND (reference sequence). The CDR3 has 15 amino acids. V was cut by 5 bases and J by 0 bases, with 10 bases left in between. DNA for the CDR3: TGTGCCAGTAGTCCCTATGAGGCAACTAATGAAAAACTGTTTTTT. Residues: CASSPYEATNEKLFF.

The V gene is TRBV10-3, the J gene TRBJ1-1, with 11 bases identical to TRBD1. The V gene's germline CDR1 is ENHRY and CDR2 SYGVKD. The V and J ends lost 2 bases and 5 bases, in that order; junction bases with no gene match: 4. This CDR3 is built from 15 residues. CDR3 nucleotides: TGTGCCATCAGTGAGGGGGACAGGGGGAGGACTGAAGCTTTCTTT. Protein sequence: CAISEGDRGRTEAFF.

J is TRBJ1-5 and V is TRBV5-1; maybe TRBD1 (5 bases). The CDR3 totals 16 residues. Germline loops: CDR1 SGHRS, CDR2 YFSETQ. The V end was cut by 2 bases, the J end by 1 base, with 13 bases between. In DNA, the CDR3 is TGCGCCAGCAGCTTAGGGCCGGCAGGGAGCAATCAGCCCCAGCATTTT. It encodes CASSLGPAGSNQPQHF.